Presented here are 16 T cell receptor beta chains from one specimen sequenced in a study of blood T cell repertoires in COVID-19. Clones were read by immunoSEQ multiplex PCR, and TCRdb kept only the in-frame ones, dropping some. Altogether just under 150,000 clones are present, more than 75% being singletons, with the ten largest covering roughly 2.6%. The sample taken for sequencing was peripheral blood. The origin of the receptors is a human donor with acute or convalescent COVID-19. The donor label of this sample is uncertain.

The rearrangement uses TRBV29-1 and TRBJ1-2; D gene unclear. The CDR3 has 12 amino acids. V was shortened by 4 bases and J by 5 bases, with 11 bases between the two germline ends. Per the germline V gene, CDR1 is SQVTM and CDR2 is ANQGSEA. The CDR3 nucleotides are TGCAGCGTTGTACTGGGAGGGTATGGCTACACCTTC. It encodes CSVVLGGYGYTF.

The chain links TRBV3-1 (or the pseudogene TRBV3-2) to TRBJ1-5, with 11 bases fitting TRBD1. J was trimmed by 6 bases and V by 4 bases; bases with no gene match: 11. The germline gives CDR1 LGHDT, CDR2 YNNKEL (reference sequence). This CDR3 spans 17 amino acids. Here the CDR3 reads CASSLGQGGPWGQPQHF. The CDR3 nucleotides read TGTGCCAGCAGCCTGGGACAGGGGGGACCGTGGGGTCAGCCCCAGCATTTT.

In DNA form, the CDR3 reads TGTGCCAGCAGTGATAACACAGATACGCAGTATTTT. Its translation: CASSDNTDTQYF. The rearrangement links TRBV2 to TRBJ2-3; D is uncertain. Germline loops: CDR1 SNHLY, CDR2 FYNNEI. The CDR3 has 12 amino acids. Trimming pared 3 bases from V and 2 bases from J, leaving 3 bases between. Complete variable domain (other parts from reference TRBV2 and TRBJ2-3): EPEVTQTPSHQVTQMGQEVILRCVPISNHLYFYWYRQILGQKVEFLVSFYNNEISEKSEIFDDQFSVERPDGSNFTLKIRSTKLEDSAMYFCASSDNTDTQYFGPGTRLTVL.

This clone came up a few times. The rearrangement links TRBV7-2 to TRBJ1-2, with D hard to call. Germline V gene data show CDR1 as SGHTA and CDR2 as FQGNSA. V shed 5 bases and J shed 1 base, with 11 bases lying between them. This CDR3 is 14 amino acids long. The CDR3 loop reads CASSTLTDNYGYTF. CDR3 nucleotide sequence: TGTGCCAGCAGCACACTAACCGATAACTATGGCTACACCTTC.

This clone has more than one count but fewer than ten. The V gene is TRBV6-5, the J gene TRBJ2-4; TRBD1 agrees at 11 bases. The germline V gene has CDR1 MNHEY and CDR2 SVGAGI. The length of the CDR3 is 14 residues. Trimming removed 2 bases from V and 9 bases from J; junction bases left unmatched: 3. The CDR3 DNA is TGTGCCAGCAGTTACGGACAGGGGGCAAGCATTCAGTACTTC. Encoded protein: CASSYGQGASIQYF.

The rearrangement uses TRBV11-2 and TRBJ1-1, with 10 bases aligning to TRBD1. Germline lookup yields CDR1 SGHAT and CDR2 FQNNGV. The V segment lost 5 bases and the J segment 4 bases; nucleotides outside the gene matches: 7. This CDR3 has 15 amino acids. Written as DNA, the CDR3 is TGTGCCAGCAGCCCGGGACAGGGGTATGTCACTGAAGCTTTCTTT. It yields the protein CASSPGQGYVTEAFF.

The table lists this clone with a few counts. The rearrangement links TRBV4-2 to TRBJ1-3; D ambiguous. Per germline, CDR1 LGHNA and CDR2 YNFKEQ. The V end lost 1 base, the J end lost 3 bases, and 22 bases lay between the germline ends. The CDR3 length is 19 residues. This CDR3 is CASSQGGGFSPALGNTIYF. The CDR3 DNA follows: TGTGCCAGCAGCCAAGGCGGAGGCTTCAGTCCCGCTCTTGGAAACACCATATATTTT.

This chain uses TRBV5-1 with TRBJ2-1, with 10 bases identical to TRBD1. CDR1 and CDR2 from the germline V gene are SGHRS and YFSETQ. The ends lost 1 base at V and 6 bases at J; junction bases unmatched: 7. The CDR3 consists of 16 residues. In DNA, the CDR3 is TGCGCCAGCAGCTTGACCGGGACAGGGGCTCGCAATGAGCAGTTCTTC. Its protein is CASSLTGTGARNEQFF.

This rearrangement joins TRBV29-1 to TRBJ2-1; 13 positions match TRBD2. Germline V gene lookup returns CDR1 SQVTM and CDR2 ANQGSEA. The CDR3 sequence is 16 residues long. V was pared by 4 bases and J by 3 bases, with 6 bases of the junction left unmatched. CDR3 loop: CSVVPTSGGDYNEQFF. CDR3 DNA sequence: TGCAGCGTTGTCCCAACTAGCGGGGGGGACTACAATGAGCAGTTCTTC.

This clone appeared a single time. This chain uses TRBV2 with TRBJ2-1; 8 positions match TRBD1. The length of the CDR3 is 15 residues. Germline CDR1 and CDR2: SNHLY and FYNNEI. With 5 bases clipped from V and 2 bases from J, the junction kept 5 bases outside the gene matches. The CDR3 coding sequence is TGTGCCAGCAGTATAGACAGGGGAGCCTACAATGAGCAGTTCTTC. It is translated as CASSIDRGAYNEQFF.

This clone appeared once. The rearrangement joins TRBV9 to TRBJ1-1, with 11 bases matching TRBD1. Per the germline V gene, CDR1 is SGDLS and CDR2 is YYNGEE. V lost 4 bases, J lost 5 bases, and 7 bases stayed unmatched. The CDR3 sequence is 15 residues long. The CDR3 bases are TGTGCCAGCAGCCCCGCCGGGACAGGGGGGACTGAAGCTTTCTTT. This codes for CASSPAGTGGTEAFF.

Here the CDR3 reads CASSITGENYNEQFF. CDR3 coding DNA: TGTGCCAGCAGCATTACAGGGGAGAACTACAATGAGCAGTTCTTC. The genes are TRBV9 and TRBJ2-1; 7 bases agree with TRBD1. The V gene's germline CDR1 is SGDLS and CDR2 YYNGEE. The CDR3 totals 15 residues. With V trimmed by 4 bases and J by 3 bases, 7 bases remained unmatched.

J is TRBJ2-4 and V is TRBV5-5; possible D gene TRBD2, 6 bases. This CDR3 is built from 17 residues. Trimming took 0 bases from V and 0 from J, leaving 13 bases between them. CDR1 SGHKS and CDR2 YYEKEE come from the germline V gene (reference sequence). The CDR3 spells CASSLAGGGRAKNIQYF. CDR3 nucleotide sequence: TGTGCCAGCAGCTTGGCCGGGGGAGGCAGAGCCAAAAACATTCAGTACTTC.

This chain connects TRBV24-1 to TRBJ2-3; D perhaps matches TRBD1 (5 bases). Germline CDR1 is KGHDR and CDR2 is SFDVKD. CDR3 length: 15 amino acids. The V end was cut by 3 bases, the J end by 2 bases, with 11 bases between. CDR3 in DNA: TGTGCCACCAGTGATCCAGGGTATCACACAGATACGCAGTATTTT. The encoded protein is CATSDPGYHTDTQYF.

V gene TRBV4-2 combines with J gene TRBJ2-5; a possible D gene is TRBD1 (6 bases). The J call may be faulty, since TRBJ2-7 better matches the DNA end. This CDR3 spans 16 amino acids. In germline, CDR1 is LGHNA, CDR2 YNFKEQ. CDR3 region: CASSQDRTGISYEQYF. CDR3 sequence (DNA): TGTGCCAGCAGCCAAGATCGCACAGGGATATCCTACGAGCAGTACTTC.

This chain uses TRBV2 with TRBJ2-5; D is uncertain. V was trimmed by 5 bases and J by 3 bases, leaving 10 bases between them. Germline values: CDR1 SNHLY, CDR2 FYNNEI. The CDR3 has 13 residues. The CDR3 coding sequence is TGTGCCAGCAGTAATGAGGCAGAAGAGACCCAGTACTTC. Its translation is CASSNEAEETQYF.